The rows below give T cell receptor beta chains drawn from one sample of a study of cytomegalovirus exposure and HLA in healthy donors. TCRdb's copy holds only in-frame clones and misses some; the assay was immunoSEQ multiplex PCR. The sample table sets out 50,000 to 70,000 clones. Input material: PBMCs. Receptors were obtained from a young woman in good health and CMV-seronegative. Both conserved end residues are part of each CDR3. The D gene is left open where the match is weak. For some rows the clone size is stated as once, few or many, or as a class when expanded; others skip it.

J gene	V gene	D gene	clone size	CDR3 protein	CDR3 DNA
TRBJ1-5	TRBV5-6	TRBD1	-	CASTTGVQPQHF	TGTGCCAGCACCACAGGGGTTCAGCCCCAGCATTTT
TRBJ2-1	TRBV7-2	TRBD2	-	CASSPGTRGFF	TGTGCCAGCAGCCCCGGGACTAGGGGGTTCTTC
TRBJ2-1	TRBV19	TRBD2	-	CASSIVAGGGDEQFF	TGTGCCAGTAGTATAGTGGCGGGAGGGGGAGATGAGCAGTTCTTC
TRBJ1-4	TRBV5-1	-	-	CASSPGFGEKLFF	TGCGCCAGCAGCCCAGGGTTTGGTGAAAAACTGTTTTTT
TRBJ1-1	TRBV9	TRBD1	-	CASSQGTGGASDTEAFF	TGTGCCAGCAGCCAAGGCACAGGGGGCGCTTCGGACACTGAAGCTTTCTTT
TRBJ1-2	TRBV30	-	-	CAWNGLIYGYTF	TGTGCCTGGAACGGACTAATCTATGGCTACACCTTC
TRBJ1-1	TRBV9	-	-	CASSAQTGRNTEAFF	TGTGCCAGCAGCGCCCAAACAGGGAGGAACACTGAAGCTTTCTTT
TRBJ2-5	TRBV18	TRBD1	-	CASSPGQVGEETQYF	TGTGCCAGCTCACCCGGACAGGTGGGGGAAGAGACCCAGTACTTC
TRBJ2-7	TRBV5-1	TRBD1	-	CASSLATGTGTYEQYF	TGCGCCAGCAGCTTGGCAACCGGGACAGGGACCTACGAGCAGTACTTC
TRBJ1-2	TRBV5-4	TRBD1	-	CASSLQGNYGYTF	TGTGCCAGCAGTTTACAGGGGAACTATGGCTACACCTTC
TRBJ2-3	TRBV30	TRBD2	-	CACTTPLAADTDTQYF	TGTGCCTGTACCACCCCACTAGCGGCGGACACAGATACGCAGTATTTT
TRBJ1-3	TRBV29-1	-	-	CSVREWAAGNTIYF	TGCAGCGTGAGGGAGTGGGCAGCTGGAAACACCATATATTTT
TRBJ2-1	TRBV5-6	TRBD2	-	CASSSGLDWGEQFF	TGTGCCAGCAGCTCTGGACTAGATTGGGGTGAGCAGTTCTTC
TRBJ2-7	TRBV5-1	-	-	CASRYVGKYEQYF	TGCGCCAGCAGGTACGTCGGGAAATACGAGCAGTACTTC
TRBJ2-3	TRBV5-1	-	-	CASSLRLHGSTDTQYF	TGCGCCAGCAGCTTGCGACTGCACGGGAGCACAGATACGCAGTATTTT
TRBJ1-5	TRBV29-1	-	-	CSAVLKGLINQPQHF	TGCAGCGCCGTACTAAAGGGGTTAATCAATCAGCCCCAGCATTTT
TRBJ1-5	TRBV6-1	-	-	CASRGWGGRFQPQHF	TGTGCCAGCAGGGGTTGGGGGGGTAGGTTTCAGCCCCAGCATTTT
TRBJ1-2	TRBV18	-	-	CASSTEGVRGRERLDYGYTF	TGTGCCAGCTCAACGGAGGGCGTTCGGGGCAGGGAAAGGTTAGACTATGGCTACACCTTC
TRBJ2-2	TRBV29-1	TRBD1	-	CSADRGYTGELFF	TGCAGCGCCGACAGGGGGTACACCGGGGAGCTGTTTTTT
TRBJ1-5	TRBV19	TRBD1	-	CASEDRGGQPQHF	TGTGCCAGTGAGGACAGGGGTGGCCAGCCCCAGCATTTT
TRBJ2-7	TRBV18	TRBD1	-	CASSPTGTGEQYF	TGTGCCAGCTCACCAACTGGGACAGGGGAGCAGTACTTC
TRBJ2-1	TRBV19	TRBD2	-	CASSITGGGAEQFF	TGTGCCAGTAGTATCACGGGAGGGGGTGCTGAGCAGTTCTTC
TRBJ2-5	TRBV9	TRBD1	-	CASSVDRGMEETQYF	TGTGCCAGCAGCGTAGACAGGGGGATGGAGGAGACCCAGTACTTC
TRBJ1-1	TRBV6-1	-	-	CASSLTGSTEAFF	TGTGCCAGCAGTTTGACAGGAAGCACTGAAGCTTTCTTT
TRBJ1-2	TRBV5-1	-	-	CASSPAGSGGGDGYTF	TGCGCCAGCAGCCCGGCAGGTTCCGGGGGAGGTGATGGCTACACCTTC
TRBJ2-3	TRBV5-6	-	-	CASSPNTDTQYF	TGTGCCAGCAGCCCTAACACAGATACGCAGTATTTT
TRBJ1-5	TRBV28	-	-	CASKNLRGLSNQPQHF	TGTGCCAGCAAGAACCTGCGGGGGTTAAGCAATCAGCCCCAGCATTTT
TRBJ2-3	TRBV28	-	-	CASSLATDTQYF	TGTGCCAGCAGTTTAGCGACAGATACGCAGTATTTT
TRBJ2-7	TRBV25-1	TRBD2	-	CASSEGEGIDYEQYF	TGTGCCAGCAGTGAAGGGGAGGGAATTGACTACGAGCAGTACTTC
TRBJ1-1	TRBV5-6	-	-	CASSLDRGTEAFF	TGTGCCAGCAGCTTGGACAGAGGGACTGAAGCTTTCTTT
TRBJ1-6	TRBV15	-	-	CATSTPSGDMSNSPLHF	TGTGCCACCAGCACGCCATCCGGGGACATGAGCAATTCACCCCTCCACTTT
TRBJ1-5	TRBV4-1	TRBD1	-	CASSQTFGDRRGPQHF	TGCGCCAGCAGCCAGACATTCGGGGACAGGCGGGGGCCCCAGCATTTT
TRBJ2-7	TRBV9	-	-	CASSVHRYGDEQYF	TGTGCCAGCAGCGTGCACAGGTATGGCGACGAGCAGTACTTC
TRBJ2-1	TRBV7-3	-	-	CASSPGLRDEQFF	TGTGCCAGCAGCCCGGGACTCCGGGATGAGCAGTTCTTC
TRBJ1-2	TRBV11-3	-	-	CASSLEGRNSNYGYTF	TGTGCCAGCAGCTTAGAGGGCAGAAATAGTAACTATGGCTACACCTTC
TRBJ2-7	TRBV25-1	-	-	CASSNTGFPYEQYF	TGTGCCAGCAGTAATACAGGGTTCCCCTACGAGCAGTACTTC
TRBJ1-2	TRBV5-6	-	-	CASSSGGRDYGYTF	TGTGCCAGCAGCTCGGGGGGCCGGGACTATGGCTACACCTTC
TRBJ2-7	TRBV4-1	-	-	CASSQVLGSSQSAYEQYF	TGCGCCAGCAGCCAAGTGTTAGGATCTAGCCAAAGCGCCTACGAGCAGTACTTC
TRBJ1-2	TRBV29-1	-	-	CSVSRREAGYTF	TGCAGCGTCTCGCGGAGGGAAGCTGGCTACACCTTC
TRBJ1-1	TRBV19	-	medium-sized	CASSTTGRTEAFF	TGTGCCAGTAGTACCACCGGGAGGACTGAAGCTTTCTTT
TRBJ2-1	TRBV5-6	-	-	CASSLGAYNEQFF	TGTGCCAGCAGTTTGGGAGCATACAATGAGCAGTTCTTC
TRBJ1-5	TRBV2	-	-	CASRRQDQPQHF	TGTGCCAGCAGGCGCCAGGATCAGCCCCAGCATTTT
TRBJ2-7	TRBV11-2	-	-	CASSLDGSYEQYF	TGTGCCAGCAGCTTAGACGGGAGCTACGAGCAGTACTTC
TRBJ1-3	TRBV4-1	-	-	CASSQEKVVRSGNTIYF	TGCGCCAGCAGCCAAGAGAAGGTTGTCAGGTCTGGAAACACCATATATTTT
TRBJ1-1	TRBV7-9	-	-	CASSLAEGPSRTFF	TGTGCCAGCAGCTTAGCGGAGGGACCCTCGAGGACTTTCTTT
TRBJ2-7	TRBV6-1	-	-	CASREIPGGAEHF	TGTGCCAGCAGGGAGATTCCCGGCGGGGCGGAGCACTTC
TRBJ2-7	TRBV6-1	-	-	CASTGTLVAEQYF	TGTGCCAGCACGGGGACACTAGTCGCCGAGCAGTACTTC